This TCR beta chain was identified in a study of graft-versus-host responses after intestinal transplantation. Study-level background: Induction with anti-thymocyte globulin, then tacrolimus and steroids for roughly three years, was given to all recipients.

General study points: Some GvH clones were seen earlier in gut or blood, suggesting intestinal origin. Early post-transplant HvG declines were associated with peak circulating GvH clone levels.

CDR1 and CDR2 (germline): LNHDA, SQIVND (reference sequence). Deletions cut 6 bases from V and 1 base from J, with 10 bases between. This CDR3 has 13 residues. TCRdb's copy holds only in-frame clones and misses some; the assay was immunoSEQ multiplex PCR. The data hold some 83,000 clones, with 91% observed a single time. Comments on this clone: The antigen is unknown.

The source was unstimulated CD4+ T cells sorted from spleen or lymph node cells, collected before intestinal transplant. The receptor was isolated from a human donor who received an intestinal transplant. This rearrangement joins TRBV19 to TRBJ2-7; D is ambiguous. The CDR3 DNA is TGTGCCAGTAGCGCGGAACCTTCCTACGAGCAGTACTTC. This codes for CASSAEPSYEQYF.